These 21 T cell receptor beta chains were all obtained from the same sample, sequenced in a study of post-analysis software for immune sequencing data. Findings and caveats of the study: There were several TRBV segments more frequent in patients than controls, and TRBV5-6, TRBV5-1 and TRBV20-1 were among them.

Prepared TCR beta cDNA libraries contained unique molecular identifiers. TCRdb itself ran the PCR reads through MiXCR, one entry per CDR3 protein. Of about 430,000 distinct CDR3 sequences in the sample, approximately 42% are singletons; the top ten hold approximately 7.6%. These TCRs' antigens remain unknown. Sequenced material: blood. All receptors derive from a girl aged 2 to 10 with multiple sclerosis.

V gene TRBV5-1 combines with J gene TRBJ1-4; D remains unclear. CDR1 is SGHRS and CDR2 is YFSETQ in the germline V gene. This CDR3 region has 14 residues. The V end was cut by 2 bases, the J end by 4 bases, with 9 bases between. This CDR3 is CASSFGSINEKLFF. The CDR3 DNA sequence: TGCGCCAGCAGCTTCGGCAGCATTAATGAAAAACTGTTTTTT.

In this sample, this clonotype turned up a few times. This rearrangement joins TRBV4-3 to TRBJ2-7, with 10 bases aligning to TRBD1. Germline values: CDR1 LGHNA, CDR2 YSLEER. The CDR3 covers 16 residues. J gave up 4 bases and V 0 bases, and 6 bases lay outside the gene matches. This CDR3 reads CASSQDPTGGRYEQYF. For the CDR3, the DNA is TGCGCCAGCAGCCAAGATCCGACAGGGGGCCGGTACGAGCAGTACTTC.

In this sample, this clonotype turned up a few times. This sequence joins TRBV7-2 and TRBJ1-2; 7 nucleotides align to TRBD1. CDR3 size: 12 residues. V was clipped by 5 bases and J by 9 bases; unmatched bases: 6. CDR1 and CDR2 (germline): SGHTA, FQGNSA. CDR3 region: CASSLGQISYTF. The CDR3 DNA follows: TGTGCCAGCAGCCTGGGACAGATAAGCTACACCTTC.

The CDR3 sequence is CASSPGRSGGTYEQYF. The DNA for the CDR3 is TGTGCCAGCAGCCCCGGGCGGAGCGGAGGGACCTACGAGCAGTACTTC. V is TRBV7-9 and J is TRBJ2-7; TRBD2 might be the D (6 bases). V shed 5 bases and J shed 2 bases, with 19 bases lying between them. CDR1 is SEHNR, CDR2 FQNEAQ, per germline (reference sequence). The CDR3 sequence is 16 residues long.

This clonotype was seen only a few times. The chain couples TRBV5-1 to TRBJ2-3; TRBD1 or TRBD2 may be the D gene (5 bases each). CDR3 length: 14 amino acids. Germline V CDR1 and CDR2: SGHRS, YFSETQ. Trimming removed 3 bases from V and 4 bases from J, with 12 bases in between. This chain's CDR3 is CASSSGLPPDTQYF. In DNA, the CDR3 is TGCGCCAGCAGCTCGGGGCTACCTCCAGATACGCAGTATTTT.

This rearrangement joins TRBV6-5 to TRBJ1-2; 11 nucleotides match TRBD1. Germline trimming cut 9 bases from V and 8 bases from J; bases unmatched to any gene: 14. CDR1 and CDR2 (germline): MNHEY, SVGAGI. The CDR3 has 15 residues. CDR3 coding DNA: TGTGCCAGTTATCAACCGGACAGGGGGCAGGGAGGCTACACCTTC. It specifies CASYQPDRGQGGYTF.

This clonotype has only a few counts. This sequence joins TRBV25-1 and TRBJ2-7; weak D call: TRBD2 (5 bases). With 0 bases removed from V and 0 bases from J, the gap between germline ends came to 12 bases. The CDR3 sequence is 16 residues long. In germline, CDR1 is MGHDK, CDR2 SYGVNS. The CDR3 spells CASSEYPTGGSYEQYF. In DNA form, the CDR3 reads TGTGCCAGCAGTGAATATCCGACCGGAGGCTCCTACGAGCAGTACTTC.

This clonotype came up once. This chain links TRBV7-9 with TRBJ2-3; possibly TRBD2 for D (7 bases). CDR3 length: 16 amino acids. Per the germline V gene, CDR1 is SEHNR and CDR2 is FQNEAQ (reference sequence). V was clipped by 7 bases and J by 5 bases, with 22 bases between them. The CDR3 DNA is TGTGCCAGCATCCTACCTCCGGGGGGCACGGGAGATACGCAGTATTTT. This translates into CASILPPGGTGDTQYF. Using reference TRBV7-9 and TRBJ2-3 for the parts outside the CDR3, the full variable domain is DTGVSQNPRHKITKRGQNVTFRCDPISEHNRLYWYRQTLGQGPEFLTYFQNEAQLEKSRLLSDRFSAERPKGSFSTLEIQRTEQGDSAMYLCASILPPGGTGDTQYFGPGTRLTVL.

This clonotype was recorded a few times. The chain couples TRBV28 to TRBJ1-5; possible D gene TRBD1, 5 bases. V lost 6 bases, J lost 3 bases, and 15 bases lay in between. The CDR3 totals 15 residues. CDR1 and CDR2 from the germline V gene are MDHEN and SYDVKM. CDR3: CASSLDLRVNQPQHF. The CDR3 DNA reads TGTGCCAGCAGCCTGGACCTCAGGGTCAATCAGCCCCAGCATTTT.

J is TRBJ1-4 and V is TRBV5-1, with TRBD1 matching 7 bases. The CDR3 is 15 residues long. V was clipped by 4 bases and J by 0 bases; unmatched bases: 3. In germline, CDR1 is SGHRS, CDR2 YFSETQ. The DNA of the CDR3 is TGCGCCAGCAGCGGGACAGATGCAACTAATGAAAAACTGTTTTTT. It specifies CASSGTDATNEKLFF.

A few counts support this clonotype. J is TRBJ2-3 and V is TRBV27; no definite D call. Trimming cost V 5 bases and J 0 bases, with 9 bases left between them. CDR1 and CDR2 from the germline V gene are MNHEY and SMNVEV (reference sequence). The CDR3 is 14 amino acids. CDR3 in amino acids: CASSPTLSTDTQYF. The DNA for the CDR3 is TGTGCCAGCAGTCCTACCCTTAGCACAGATACGCAGTATTTT.

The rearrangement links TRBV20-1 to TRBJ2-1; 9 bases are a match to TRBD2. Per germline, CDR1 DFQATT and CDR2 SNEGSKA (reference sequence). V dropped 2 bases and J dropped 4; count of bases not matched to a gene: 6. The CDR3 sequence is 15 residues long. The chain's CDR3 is CSARLPSGKYNEQFF. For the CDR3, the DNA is TGCAGTGCTAGACTCCCTAGCGGGAAATACAATGAGCAGTTCTTC.

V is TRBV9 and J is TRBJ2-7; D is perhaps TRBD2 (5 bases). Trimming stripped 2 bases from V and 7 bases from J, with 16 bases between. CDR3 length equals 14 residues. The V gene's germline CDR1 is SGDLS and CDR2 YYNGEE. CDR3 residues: CASSVSGGLGEQYF. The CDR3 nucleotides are TGTGCCAGCAGCGTCTCCGGCGGGTTAGGAGAGCAGTACTTC.

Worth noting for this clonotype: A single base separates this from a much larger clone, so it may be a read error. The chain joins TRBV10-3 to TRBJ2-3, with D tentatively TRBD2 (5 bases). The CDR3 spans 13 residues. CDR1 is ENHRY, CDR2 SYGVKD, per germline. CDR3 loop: CVISERGTDTQYF. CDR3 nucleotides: TGTGTCATCAGTGAGAGGGGCACAGATACGCAGTATTTT.

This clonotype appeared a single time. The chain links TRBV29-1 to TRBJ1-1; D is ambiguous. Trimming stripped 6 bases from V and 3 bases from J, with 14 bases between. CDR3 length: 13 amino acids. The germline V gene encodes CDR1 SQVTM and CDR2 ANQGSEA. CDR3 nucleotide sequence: TGCAGCGTCCTGAGAGAGAAGGACACTGAAGCTTTCTTT. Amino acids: CSVLREKDTEAFF.

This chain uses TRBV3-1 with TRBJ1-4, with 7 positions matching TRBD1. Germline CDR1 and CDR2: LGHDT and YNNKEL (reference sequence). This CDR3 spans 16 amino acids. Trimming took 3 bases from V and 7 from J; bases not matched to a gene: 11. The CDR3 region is CASSQRTGAMGEKLFF. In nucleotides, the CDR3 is TGTGCCAGCAGCCAGCGAACAGGGGCGATGGGTGAAAAACTGTTTTTT.

CDR3 sequence (DNA): TGCAGTGCTAGAGATGGAGGGGGGGGAATGAACACTGAAGCTTTCTTT. This sequence encodes CSARDGGGGMNTEAFF. The rearrangement joins TRBV20-1 to TRBJ1-1, with D maybe TRBD1 (6 bases). CDR1 is DFQATT and CDR2 is SNEGSKA in the germline V gene (reference sequence). The CDR3 contains 16 residues. Trimming pared 0 bases from V and 0 bases from J, leaving 14 bases between.

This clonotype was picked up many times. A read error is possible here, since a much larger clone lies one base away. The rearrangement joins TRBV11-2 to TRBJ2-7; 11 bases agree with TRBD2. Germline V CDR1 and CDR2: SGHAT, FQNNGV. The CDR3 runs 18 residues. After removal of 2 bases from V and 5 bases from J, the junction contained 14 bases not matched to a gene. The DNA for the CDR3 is TGTGCCAGCAGCTTAACCCTAGCGGGAGGTCATAGGGGCCACGAGCAGTACTTC. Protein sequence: CASSLTLAGGHRGHEQYF.

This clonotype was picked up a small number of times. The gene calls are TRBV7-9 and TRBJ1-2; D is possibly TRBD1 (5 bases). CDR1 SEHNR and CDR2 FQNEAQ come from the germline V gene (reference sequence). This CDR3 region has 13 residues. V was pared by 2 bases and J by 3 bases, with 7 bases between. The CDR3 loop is CASSLSRDYGYTF. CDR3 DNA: TGTGCCAGCAGCTTAAGCAGGGACTATGGCTACACCTTC.

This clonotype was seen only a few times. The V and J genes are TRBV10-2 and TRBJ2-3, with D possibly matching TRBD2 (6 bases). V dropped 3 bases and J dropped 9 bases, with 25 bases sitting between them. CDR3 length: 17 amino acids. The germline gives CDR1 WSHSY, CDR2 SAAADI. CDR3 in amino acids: CASSDLSGVLIIRTQYF. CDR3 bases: TGCGCCAGCAGTGACCTCTCGGGGGTCCTTATCATCAGGACGCAGTATTTT.

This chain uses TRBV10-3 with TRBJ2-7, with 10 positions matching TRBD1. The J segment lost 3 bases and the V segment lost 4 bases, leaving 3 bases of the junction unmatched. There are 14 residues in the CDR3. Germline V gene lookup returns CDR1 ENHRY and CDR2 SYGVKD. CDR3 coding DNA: TGTGCCATCAGTGGGGGACAGGGGATCTACGAGCAGTACTTC. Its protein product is CAISGGQGIYEQYF.